Listed below are T cell receptor beta chains from one sample, sequenced in a study of blood T cell repertoires in COVID-19. Measured with immunoSEQ multiplex PCR; TCRdb has only the in-frame clones, and not every one. The sample yields 250,000 to 400,000 clones, roughly 86% seen once. Sequenced: PBMCs or T cells enriched from blood (not recorded which). Source of these receptors: a woman between 25 and 40 years old who had recovered from COVID-19. Both conserved end residues are part of each CDR3. The order of the fields is clone size, J gene, V gene, D gene, CDR3 DNA, CDR3 protein. The D gene is left open where the match is weak. The size of a clone is reported for some rows only, either as once, few or many, or as a class for expanded clones.

>NA|TRBJ1-2|TRBV5-1|NA
TGCGCCAGCAGTTTGACAGGCTCTAACTATGGCTACACCTTC
CASSLTGSNYGYTF
>NA|TRBJ2-1|TRBV2|TRBD2
TGTGCCAGCATGGCTAGCGGGGGGGCCGACTCCTACAATGAGCAGTTCTTC
CASMASGGADSYNEQFF
>few|TRBJ1-1|TRBV25-1|TRBD1
TGTGCCAGCAGTGAATCCAGGGGGTTAAGTGAAGCTTTCTTT
CASSESRGLSEAFF
>NA|TRBJ2-7|TRBV18|NA
TGTGCCAGCTCACCAGGGGCCGACAGCTCCTACGAGCAGTACTTC
CASSPGADSSYEQYF
>NA|TRBJ2-7|TRBV19|NA
TGTGCCAGTAGTTACGGACTTCCCCCTTACGAGCAGTACTTC
CASSYGLPPYEQYF
>NA|TRBJ2-5|TRBV18|TRBD2
TGTGCCAGCTCTTCCAAACAGCCAGCGGGGGCGGCCCAGTACTTC
CASSSKQPAGAAQYF
>once|TRBJ2-5|TRBV3-1/TRBV3-2|NA
TGTGCCAGCAGCCCCTGGCAGACATCCCAAGAGACCCAGTACTTC
CASSPWQTSQETQYF
>NA|TRBJ2-1|TRBV19|TRBD2
TGTGCCAGTAGTCTTAGCGGGGGGTACGACAATGAGCAGTTCTTC
CASSLSGGYDNEQFF
>NA|TRBJ2-1|TRBV20-1|TRBD2
TGCAGTGCTAGTTTCAGGCGCTTCAGCGGGGGGTCTCGCAGCTCCTACAATGAGCAGTTCTTC
CSASFRRFSGGSRSSYNEQFF
>NA|TRBJ1-6|TRBV19|NA
TGTGCCAGTAGTAAAAGTACTCCGGGGTCACCCCTCCACTTT
CASSKSTPGSPLHF
>NA|TRBJ2-1|TRBV30|NA
TGTGCCTGGAGTGGACTCCACTACGAAAATGAGCAGTTCTTC
CAWSGLHYENEQFF
>NA|TRBJ1-5|TRBV4-3|NA
TGCGCCAGCAGCCAAGATCTCAATCAGCCCCAGCATTTT
CASSQDLNQPQHF
>few|TRBJ2-7|TRBV28|TRBD1
TGTGCCAGCAGTCCAGGGACAGGGGTTTTCTACGAGCAGTACTTC
CASSPGTGVFYEQYF
>NA|TRBJ1-6|TRBV30|NA
TGTGCCTTTGGGAGGGGAAGATCTAATTCACCCCTCCACTTT
CAFGRGRSNSPLHF
>NA|TRBJ2-1|TRBV30|TRBD2
TGTGCCTGGAGCCTTTCGGATTTTCGTAGCGGGGGAGACAATGAGCAGTTCTTC
CAWSLSDFRSGGDNEQFF
>NA|TRBJ2-2|TRBV2|TRBD1
TGTGCCAGCAGGGACCGGACAGGGGAAGGCGGGGAGCTGTTTTTT
CASRDRTGEGGELFF
>once|TRBJ2-5|TRBV7-2|TRBD2
TGTGCCAGCAGCTGGCGGACTAGTGGTATAGCAAAAGAGACCCAGTACTTC
CASSWRTSGIAKETQYF
>NA|TRBJ2-3|TRBV6-2/TRBV6-3|NA
TGTGCCAGCAGTTTCGGGGGGCGGACAGATACGCAGTATTTT
CASSFGGRTDTQYF
>NA|TRBJ1-3|TRBV28|NA
TGTGCCAGCAGTTCATCGGGCTCTGGAAACACCATATATTTT
CASSSSGSGNTIYF
>NA|TRBJ1-3|TRBV19|NA
TGTGCCAGTATTAACAGAGGGAGGGGAAACACCATATATTTT
CASINRGRGNTIYF
>once|TRBJ1-2|TRBV5-4|NA
TGTGCCAGCAGCCCCGAGGGGGTTCTCTATGGCTACACCTTC
CASSPEGVLYGYTF
>NA|TRBJ2-2|TRBV7-8|TRBD1
TGTGCCAGCAGCCAGGACAGGGCAAGGGCCGGGGAGCTGTTTTTT
CASSQDRARAGELFF
>NA|TRBJ1-3|TRBV4-1|NA
TGCGCCAGCAGCCAATGGGGGCCCTTCTCTGGAAACACCATATATTTT
CASSQWGPFSGNTIYF
>once|TRBJ2-7|TRBV3-1/TRBV3-2|TRBD1
TGTGCCAGCAGCCCAAGAAGGGACAGGCACTACGAGCAGTACTTC
CASSPRRDRHYEQYF
>NA|TRBJ1-2|TRBV5-1|TRBD1
TGCGCCAGCAGCAACCGGGACAGGACTAACTATGGCTACACCTTC
CASSNRDRTNYGYTF
>NA|TRBJ2-7|TRBV15|TRBD2
TGTGCCACCAGCGGTTTGTCTTGGGGGCGGGGGGAAGGCGAGCAGTACTTC
CATSGLSWGRGEGEQYF
>NA|TRBJ1-2|TRBV6-5|NA
TGTGCCAGCAGTTACTCTTTGGACACCGGGGGAGGCTACACCTTC
CASSYSLDTGGGYTF